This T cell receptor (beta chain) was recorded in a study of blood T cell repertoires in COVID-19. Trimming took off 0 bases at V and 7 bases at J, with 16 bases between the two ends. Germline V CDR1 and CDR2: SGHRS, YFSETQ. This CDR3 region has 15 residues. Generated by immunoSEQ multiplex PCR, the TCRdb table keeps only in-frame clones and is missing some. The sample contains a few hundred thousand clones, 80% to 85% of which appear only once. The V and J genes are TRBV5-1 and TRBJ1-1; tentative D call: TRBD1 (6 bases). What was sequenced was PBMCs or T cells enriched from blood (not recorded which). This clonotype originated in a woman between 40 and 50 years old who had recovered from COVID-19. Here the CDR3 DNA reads TGCGCCAGCAGCTTGGGCCCCGGACAGCTCGTTGAAGCTTTCTTT. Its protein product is CASSLGPGQLVEAFF.